The following is a T cell receptor (beta chain) sequence with its context. Its antigen is not identified. This sample was included in a study of type 1 regulatory T cells. The wider study: T-allo10 is an in vitro-generated, Tr1-enriched CD4 T cell product specific for alloantigen.

TCRdb independently ran MiXCR on the reads; one entry per CDR3 protein. Among about 15,000 distinct CDR3 sequences listed, around 15% were seen once. V gave up 6 bases and J gave up 1 base; unmatched junction bases: 6. This CDR3 contains 15 residues. Germline CDR1 is MNHEY and CDR2 is SMNVEV (reference sequence). The V call is TRBV27, the J call TRBJ2-3, with 8 positions matching TRBD1. Sequenced: cultured T cells, either the whole culture or a sorted T cell fraction (not recorded which). The TCR comes from a human donor in good health. The DNA for the CDR3 is TGTGCCAGCAGGCCCCTGGACAGGGGCACAGATACGCAGTATTTT. It specifies CASRPLDRGTDTQYF.